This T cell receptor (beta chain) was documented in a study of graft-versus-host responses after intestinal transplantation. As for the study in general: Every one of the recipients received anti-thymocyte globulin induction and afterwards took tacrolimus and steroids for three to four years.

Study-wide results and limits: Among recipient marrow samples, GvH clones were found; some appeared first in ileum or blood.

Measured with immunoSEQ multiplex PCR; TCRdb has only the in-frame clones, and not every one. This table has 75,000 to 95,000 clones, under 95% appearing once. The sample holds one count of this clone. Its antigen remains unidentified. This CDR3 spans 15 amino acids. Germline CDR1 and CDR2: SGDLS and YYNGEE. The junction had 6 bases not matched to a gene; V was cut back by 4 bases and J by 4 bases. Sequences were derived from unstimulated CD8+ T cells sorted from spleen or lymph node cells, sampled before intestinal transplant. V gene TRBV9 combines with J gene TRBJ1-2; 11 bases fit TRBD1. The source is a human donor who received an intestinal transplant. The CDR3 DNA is TGTGCCAGCAGCTCCCGGACAGGGGGCGCCTATGGCTACACCTTC. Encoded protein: CASSSRTGGAYGYTF.